These 30 T cell receptor beta chains were sequenced from one sample in a study of blood T cell repertoires in COVID-19. Profiled with immunoSEQ multiplex PCR; TCRdb holds only in-frame clones, not every one. Here the sample spans around 150,000 clones, over 85% being singletons. What was sequenced was peripheral blood. The receptors come from a woman aged 55-70 years with COVID-19, enrolled during active disease.

V gene TRBV7-2 combines with J gene TRBJ2-7, with D possibly TRBD2 on 7 matching bases. Trimming stripped 1 base from V and 0 bases from J, with 13 bases between. The CDR3 length is 16 residues. Germline loops: CDR1 SGHTA, CDR2 FQGNSA. The CDR3 sequence: CASSLVGGGDSYEQYF. Written as DNA, the CDR3 is TGTGCCAGCAGCTTAGTAGGGGGGGGAGACTCCTACGAGCAGTACTTC. The full variable domain, in which reference TRBV7-2 and TRBJ2-7 provide the parts outside the CDR3, is GAGVSQSPSNKVTEKGKDVELRCDPISGHTALYWYRQSLGQGLEFLIYFQGNSAPDKSGLPSDRFSAERTGGSVSTLTIQRTQQEDSAVYLCASSLVGGGDSYEQYFGPGTRLTVT.

The chain couples TRBV6-2 or TRBV6-3 to TRBJ1-5; D gene uncertain. The CDR3 contains 14 residues. V was cut by 2 bases and J by 4 bases, with 9 bases left in between. The germline V gene has CDR1 MNHEY and CDR2 SVGEGT. The CDR3 here is CASSYIGGNQPQHF. Here the CDR3 DNA reads TGTGCCAGCAGTTACATCGGAGGTAATCAGCCCCAGCATTTT.

The gene calls are TRBV19 and TRBJ1-1; the match to TRBD1 covers 8 bases. V trimming: 3 bases; J trimming: 4 bases; junction bases outside the gene matches: 1. The CDR3 covers 13 residues. Germline CDR1 LNHDA, CDR2 SQIVND (reference sequence). The CDR3 loop reads CASSIQGATEAFF. DNA of the CDR3: TGTGCCAGTAGTATCCAGGGGGCCACTGAAGCTTTCTTT.

The chain combines TRBV2 with TRBJ1-5, with D unresolved. CDR1 and CDR2 from the germline V gene are SNHLY and FYNNEI. The CDR3 contains 13 residues. The V end lost 7 bases, the J end lost 5 bases, and 12 bases lay between the germline ends. CDR3 loop: CASISGLHQPQHF. As DNA, the CDR3 is TGTGCCAGCATATCGGGTTTGCATCAGCCCCAGCATTTT.

This clone has more than one count but fewer than ten. The chain links TRBV24-1 to TRBJ2-3; weak D call: TRBD2 (5 bases). The CDR3 sequence is 13 residues long. Trimming pared 4 bases from V and 8 bases from J, leaving 12 bases between. Germline V gene data show CDR1 as KGHDR and CDR2 as SFDVKD. The CDR3 here is CATSESGGGTQYF. The CDR3 nucleotides read TGTGCCACCAGTGAAAGCGGCGGTGGTACGCAGTATTTT.

The rearrangement uses TRBV6-5 and TRBJ1-3; D ambiguous. The germline gives CDR1 MNHEY, CDR2 SVGAGI. V dropped 5 bases and J dropped 6 bases, with 11 bases sitting between them. The length of the CDR3 is 13 residues. The CDR3 DNA sequence: TGTGCCAGCAGTCGGTTCCCTTTAAACACCATATATTTT. Translated: CASSRFPLNTIYF.

This chain connects TRBV7-9 to TRBJ2-1; 7 bases map to TRBD1. V gave up 4 bases and J gave up 5 bases; unmatched junction bases: 8. Looked up from germline, CDR1 is SEHNR and CDR2 is FQNEAQ (reference sequence). This CDR3 is 15 amino acids long. The CDR3: CASSSAWGQNNEQFF. CDR3 DNA sequence: TGTGCCAGCAGCTCCGCCTGGGGACAGAACAATGAGCAGTTCTTC.

The V and J genes are TRBV4-2 and TRBJ1-4, with D hard to call. V shed 4 bases and J shed 0 bases, with 9 bases lying between them. The V gene's germline CDR1 is LGHNA and CDR2 YNFKEQ. This CDR3 region has 15 residues. CDR3 sequence (DNA): TGTGCCAGCAGCCCTACTCGAACAACTAATGAAAAACTGTTTTTT. Translation: CASSPTRTTNEKLFF.

V and J are TRBV7-2 and TRBJ1-2; TRBD1 aligns across 8 bases. CDR1 is SGHTA, CDR2 FQGNSA, per germline. The CDR3 sequence is 15 residues long. J gave up 0 bases and V 2 bases, and 2 bases lay outside the gene matches. The CDR3 protein is CASSLLDRANYGYTF. The CDR3 region has the DNA TGTGCCAGCAGCTTACTGGACAGGGCTAACTATGGCTACACCTTC. Using reference TRBV7-2 and TRBJ1-2 for the parts outside the CDR3, the full variable domain is GAGVSQSPSNKVTEKGKDVELRCDPISGHTALYWYRQSLGQGLEFLIYFQGNSAPDKSGLPSDRFSAERTGGSVSTLTIQRTQQEDSAVYLCASSLLDRANYGYTFGSGTRLTVV.

The chain is built from TRBV2 and TRBJ2-5; 8 nucleotides line up with TRBD2. This CDR3 is 15 amino acids long. Germline V gene sequence: CDR1 SNHLY, CDR2 FYNNEI. The trim removed 6 bases at V and 0 bases at J, leaving 6 bases unmatched. CDR3 in DNA: TGTGCCAGCAGCCCCATAGCGGGGTACCAAGAGACCCAGTACTTC. Protein product: CASSPIAGYQETQYF.

This clone was seen a few times. CDR3 nucleotides: TGTGCCAGCAGCCAAGGTGGCGGTAGAAACACAGATACGCAGTATTTT. It specifies CASSQGGGRNTDTQYF. The chain carries TRBV3-1 (or the pseudogene TRBV3-2) and TRBJ2-3, with unresolved D. Trimming cost V 1 base and J 2 bases, with 13 bases left between them. The CDR3 contains 16 residues. Germline V lookup: CDR1 LGHDT, CDR2 YNNKEL (reference sequence).

The chain joins TRBV12-5 to TRBJ2-5; D possibly corresponds to TRBD1 (5 bases). The CDR3 contains 15 residues. CDR1 and CDR2 (germline): LGHNT, FRNRAP. V was trimmed by 6 bases and J by 1 base, leaving 15 bases between them. The CDR3 nucleotides read TGTGCTAGTGGGCCACCAACAGGATTCCAAGAGACCCAGTACTTC. Protein sequence: CASGPPTGFQETQYF.

The genes are TRBV7-9 and TRBJ1-1, with D maybe TRBD1 (6 bases). Germline V gives CDR1 SEHNR, CDR2 FQNEAQ (reference sequence). The CDR3 loop spans 15 amino acids. V lost 3 bases and J 5 bases, leaving 16 bases between the germline ends. The DNA of the CDR3 is TGTGCCAGCAGCTTCTCTGGGGGGAGGGGGACTGAAGCTTTCTTT. Amino acids: CASSFSGGRGTEAFF.

This clone was seen once. CDR3 sequence (DNA): TGTGCCAGCAGCCAAGCGCCGGGACAGGCTTATGGCTACACCTTC. This encodes CASSQAPGQAYGYTF. The chain combines TRBV3-1 (or the pseudogene TRBV3-2) with TRBJ1-2, with 8 bases identical to TRBD1. J was trimmed by 5 bases and V by 1 base; bases with no gene match: 6. Per the germline V gene, CDR1 is LGHDT and CDR2 is YNNKEL (reference sequence). This CDR3 is built from 15 residues.

This clone was seen just once. V usage is TRBV7-2 and J usage is TRBJ1-5; 8 positions agree with TRBD1. The CDR3 has 18 residues. Germline V gene data show CDR1 as SGHTA and CDR2 as FQGNSA. The junction had 8 bases not matched to a gene; V was cut back by 1 base and J by 0 bases. CDR3 bases: TGTGCCAGCAGCTTAGTTGACAGGGGAGTTAATAGCAATCAGCCCCAGCATTTT. This codes for CASSLVDRGVNSNQPQHF.

The chain carries TRBV9 and TRBJ2-3, with 7 bases aligning to TRBD1. In germline, CDR1 is SGDLS, CDR2 YYNGEE. CDR3 size: 17 residues. V dropped 0 bases and J dropped 3; count of bases not matched to a gene: 10. CDR3 DNA: TGTGCCAGCAGCGTAGGGTTACAGGGGAGATTAACAGATACGCAGTATTTT. Amino acid sequence: CASSVGLQGRLTDTQYF.

The chain has TRBV4-3 and TRBJ2-7, with TRBD1 matching 7 bases. Losses at the gene ends were 4 bases for V and 2 bases for J; bases not matched to a gene: 11. Germline V gene lookup returns CDR1 LGHNA and CDR2 YSLEER. The CDR3 contains 16 residues. This CDR3 reads CASSRVSGTDPYEQYF. In DNA form, the CDR3 reads TGCGCCAGCAGCCGAGTGTCCGGGACAGACCCCTACGAGCAGTACTTC.

Here the CDR3 reads CASSQIDRDTEAFF. The CDR3 nucleotides read TGCGCCAGCAGCCAAATCGACCGGGACACTGAAGCTTTCTTT. The genes are TRBV4-3 and TRBJ1-1; unclear D gene. Germline V CDR1 and CDR2: LGHNA, YSLEER. The CDR3 extends over 14 amino acids. Trimming left V 2 bases short and J 3 bases short, with 10 bases between.

The J gene is TRBJ1-2, the V gene TRBV2, with 8 bases aligning to TRBD1. V shed 8 bases and J 5 bases; nucleotides not matched to a gene: 10. Germline V gene sequence: CDR1 SNHLY, CDR2 FYNNEI. CDR3 length: 14 residues. CDR3 residues: CASETTGEAYGYTF. The CDR3 DNA sequence: TGTGCCAGCGAAACGACAGGGGAAGCTTATGGCTACACCTTC.

V is TRBV19 and J is TRBJ1-5; a weak D match, TRBD1 (5 bases). The V and J ends lost 3 bases and 2 bases respectively, with 8 bases between them. The CDR3 loop spans 14 amino acids. The V gene's germline CDR1 is LNHDA and CDR2 SQIVND (reference sequence). For the CDR3, the DNA is TGTGCCAGTAGTATGGGGCGGCGCAATCAGCCCCAGCATTTT. This translates into CASSMGRRNQPQHF.

The V and J genes are TRBV12-3 or TRBV12-4 and TRBJ1-2, with D perhaps matching TRBD1 (6 bases). The CDR3 runs to 13 residues. The V end was cut by 3 bases, the J end by 2 bases, with 7 bases between. The CDR3 DNA is TGTGCCAGCAGTTTGCAGGGGAACTATGGCTACACCTTC. Translating gives CASSLQGNYGYTF.

This rearrangement joins TRBV6-2 or TRBV6-3 to TRBJ1-1; TRBD1 matches 9 bases. The V segment lost 5 bases and the J segment 5 bases; nucleotides outside the gene matches: 18. The CDR3 covers 18 residues. CDR1 and CDR2 (germline): MNHEY, SVGEGT. The DNA for the CDR3 is TGTGCCAGCAGTACGGGGGGAGGGGACAGGGTATCGAGAACTGAAGCTTTCTTT. Translated, it gives CASSTGGGDRVSRTEAFF.

V and J are TRBV27 and TRBJ1-2, with D unclear. Germline V gives CDR1 MNHEY, CDR2 SMNVEV (reference sequence). V was cut by 2 bases and J by 5 bases, with 9 bases left in between. The length of the CDR3 is 13 residues. The chain's CDR3 is CASSLARGYGYTF. The DNA of the CDR3 is TGTGCCAGCAGTTTAGCCCGGGGTTATGGCTACACCTTC.

This clone was seen only once. This chain uses TRBV7-2 with TRBJ2-7; D possibly corresponds to TRBD1 (6 bases). Trimming pared 5 bases from V and 1 base from J, leaving 12 bases between. The germline V gene has CDR1 SGHTA and CDR2 FQGNSA. The CDR3 has 14 residues. The CDR3 bases are TGTGCCAGCAGCCTCATCACAGGGTCCTACGAGCAGTACTTC. It codes for CASSLITGSYEQYF.

This chain uses TRBV19 with TRBJ1-4; D is unresolved. The CDR3 length is 16 residues. V was clipped by 6 bases and J by 8 bases, with 22 bases between them. CDR1 and CDR2 from the germline V gene are LNHDA and SQIVND (reference sequence). The DNA for the CDR3 is TGTGCCAGTAGGGCGACGAACCGGCCCGGCGGGGAAAAACTGTTTTTT. Translation gives CASRATNRPGGEKLFF.

V is TRBV19 and J is TRBJ1-6, with D perhaps matching TRBD1 (6 bases). Trimming pared 4 bases from V and 7 bases from J, leaving 11 bases between. Germline CDR1 is LNHDA and CDR2 is SQIVND (reference sequence). The CDR3 sequence is 14 residues long. CDR3 sequence: CASSTSQGNSPLHF. CDR3 sequence (DNA): TGTGCCAGTAGTACGAGCCAGGGGAATTCACCCCTCCACTTT.

The chain has TRBV11-2 and TRBJ1-2, with 11 bases that match TRBD1. Germline V lookup: CDR1 SGHAT, CDR2 FQNNGV. CDR3 length: 15 amino acids. Unmatched junction bases numbered 3, after V lost 1 base and J lost 5 bases. In nucleotides, the CDR3 is TGTGCCAGCAGCTTAGGGACAGGGGGCGCTTATGGCTACACCTTC. Amino acid sequence: CASSLGTGGAYGYTF.

This sequence joins TRBV13 and TRBJ1-2; no reliable D call. This CDR3 region has 14 residues. Germline V gene lookup returns CDR1 PRHDT and CDR2 FYEKMQ (reference sequence). Trimming pared 0 bases from V and 8 bases from J, leaving 13 bases between. The CDR3 nucleotides read TGTGCCAGCAGCTTAGGGTTGGGCGCTGAAGGCTACACCTTC. Protein: CASSLGLGAEGYTF. Using reference TRBV13 and TRBJ1-2 for the parts outside the CDR3, the full variable domain is AAGVIQSPRHLIKEKRETATLKCYPIPRHDTVYWYQQGPGQDPQFLISFYEKMQSDKGSIPDRFSAQQFSDYHSELNMSSLELGDSALYFCASSLGLGAEGYTFGSGTRLTVV.

The V gene is TRBV4-2, the J gene TRBJ2-7; 10 bases match TRBD2. After removal of 1 base from V and 1 base from J, the junction contained 4 bases not matched to a gene. Germline CDR1 reads LGHNA; CDR2 reads YNFKEQ. The CDR3 extends over 16 amino acids. CDR3 amino acids: CASSQVSSGGSYEQYF. Here the CDR3 DNA reads TGTGCCAGCAGCCAAGTTAGTAGCGGGGGGTCCTACGAGCAGTACTTC.

The J gene is TRBJ1-5, the V gene TRBV19; a possible D gene is TRBD1 (5 bases). Deletions cut 3 bases from V and 4 bases from J, with 10 bases between. The CDR3 sequence is 14 residues long. CDR1 and CDR2 (germline): LNHDA, SQIVND (reference sequence). The CDR3 protein is CASSIGHLNQPQHF. In DNA, the CDR3 is TGTGCCAGTAGTATCGGACACCTGAATCAGCCCCAGCATTTT.